These 18 T cell receptor beta chains came from one sample sequenced in a study of T cells after posttransplantation cyclophosphamide. Busulfan-fludarabine conditioning, marrow transplant, and cyclophosphamide on days +3 and +4 were administered. Profiling relied on immunoSEQ multiplex PCR, and the TCRdb table lists in-frame clones only, not all of them. The data contain some 330 clones, around 70% of them singletons. Sequencing used CD8+ T cells sorted from PBMCs, obtained after allogeneic stem cell transplant with posttransplant cyclophosphamide. Source of these receptors: a female patient aged 50-59 years who received an allogeneic stem cell transplant from a related donor, was CMV-positive, and had no GVHD. Some T cells may originate from the graft donor.

The J gene is TRBJ2-5, the V gene TRBV12-5, with a possible D match to TRBD2 (5 bases). The CDR3 totals 15 residues. V lost 3 bases, J lost 5 bases, and 16 bases lay in between. Germline CDR1 LGHNT, CDR2 FRNRAP. The CDR3 reads CASGFWSGGEETQYF. Written as DNA, the CDR3 is TGTGCTAGTGGTTTTTGGTCTGGAGGAGAGGAGACCCAGTACTTC.

J is TRBJ2-3 and V is TRBV14; 7 bases agree with TRBD1. This CDR3 contains 15 residues. Trimming at V came to 1 base and at J to 4 bases, leaving 5 bases not matched to a gene. From germline, CDR1 is SGHDN and CDR2 FVKESK. CDR3 sequence: CASSQGTGQSDTQYF. In DNA form, the CDR3 reads TGTGCCAGCAGCCAAGGTACGGGACAGTCAGATACGCAGTATTTT.

This clone was detected only a few times. The rearrangement joins TRBV14 to TRBJ2-5; D remains ambiguous. V lost 4 bases, J lost 0 bases, and 12 bases lay in between. The CDR3 totals 15 residues. Germline CDR1 is SGHDN and CDR2 is FVKESK. The CDR3 DNA follows: TGTGCCAGCAGCCCCCGCGGCACGTACCAAGAGACCCAGTACTTC. Encoded protein: CASSPRGTYQETQYF.

The chain combines TRBV6-1 with TRBJ2-7, with D possibly matching TRBD2 (6 bases). The CDR3 sequence is 17 residues long. V lost 4 bases, J lost 4 bases, and 23 bases lay in between. Germline V lookup: CDR1 MNHNS, CDR2 SASEGT. CDR3 DNA: TGTGCCAGCAGTGGTACCCTTGGTGGGACTCCTTTTTACGAGCAGTACTTC. This gives the protein CASSGTLGGTPFYEQYF.

This clone was detected only once. The chain is built from TRBV2 and TRBJ1-1; the D gene is possibly TRBD1 (6 bases). Trimming pared 2 bases from V and 7 bases from J, leaving 17 bases between. Germline lookup yields CDR1 SNHLY and CDR2 FYNNEI. CDR3 length: 15 amino acids. CDR3 loop: CASSEMSAGVGEAFF. CDR3 bases: TGTGCCAGCAGTGAAATGTCGGCAGGGGTTGGTGAAGCTTTCTTT.

The chain employs TRBV19 and TRBJ1-1; D unclear. Deletions cut 9 bases from V and 0 bases from J, with 17 bases between. Germline V gives CDR1 LNHDA, CDR2 SQIVND (reference sequence). The CDR3 covers 15 residues. This CDR3 is CASSFGVSLNTEAFF. For the CDR3, the DNA is TGTGCCAGCAGCTTCGGAGTGAGCTTGAACACTGAAGCTTTCTTT.

The chain links TRBV11-2 to TRBJ1-2; D is uncertain. The germline gives CDR1 SGHAT, CDR2 FQNNGV. With 4 bases removed from V and 5 bases from J, the gap between germline ends came to 8 bases. CDR3 size: 12 residues. CDR3 sequence reads: CASSSAGYGYTF. CDR3 sequence (DNA): TGTGCCAGCAGCTCGGCGGGATATGGCTACACCTTC.

This sequence joins TRBV19 and TRBJ2-3; 8 bases are a match to TRBD1. J was trimmed by 4 bases and V by 4 bases; bases with no gene match: 10. The CDR3 runs 16 residues. From germline, CDR1 is LNHDA and CDR2 SQIVND (reference sequence). As DNA, the CDR3 is TGTGCCAGTAGTAGCGGACAGGGACCCTTCGCAGATACGCAGTATTTT. Protein: CASSSGQGPFADTQYF.

This clone was seen a single time. This chain links TRBV11-2 with TRBJ2-7, with TRBD1 matching over 7 bases. This CDR3 has 13 residues. V lost 10 bases, J lost 2 bases, and 8 bases stayed unmatched. Germline V gene data show CDR1 as SGHAT and CDR2 as FQNNGV. CDR3 DNA: TGTGCCACCCGGGGACAGATCACCTACGAGCAGTACTTC. It codes for CATRGQITYEQYF.

The chain carries TRBV11-1 and TRBJ2-2, with TRBD2 matching over 14 bases. The junction had 1 base not matched to a gene; V was cut back by 4 bases and J by 3 bases. The CDR3 is 16 amino acids. Germline-derived CDR1 and CDR2 are SGHAT and FQDESV (reference sequence). For the CDR3, the DNA is TGTGCCAGCAGCTCGGGACTAGCGGGGGACACCGGGGAGCTGTTTTTT. Protein sequence: CASSSGLAGDTGELFF.

V gene TRBV4-2 combines with J gene TRBJ1-1; TRBD1 is a possible D gene (5 bases). Deletions cut 5 bases from V and 1 base from J, with 8 bases between. The germline gives CDR1 LGHNA, CDR2 YNFKEQ. This CDR3 has 13 residues. The CDR3 nucleotides read TGTGCCAGCAGCGGACAACAGAACACTGAAGCTTTCTTT. It specifies CASSGQQNTEAFF.

The chain combines TRBV6-5 with TRBJ1-1; D is perhaps TRBD1 (6 bases). The CDR3 loop spans 14 amino acids. Germline CDR1 MNHEY, CDR2 SVGAGI. The V gene lost 2 bases and the J gene lost 0 bases, with 7 bases spanning the gap. The CDR3 loop is CASSYQGMNTEAFF. Written as DNA, the CDR3 is TGTGCCAGCAGTTACCAGGGGATGAACACTGAAGCTTTCTTT.

V gene TRBV29-1 combines with J gene TRBJ2-1; possible D gene TRBD2, 6 bases. Trimming took 5 bases from V and 4 from J, leaving 15 bases between them. Per the germline V gene, CDR1 is SQVTM and CDR2 is ANQGSEA. This CDR3 is built from 14 residues. DNA for the CDR3: TGCAGCGTTATAACCGGGACTGTGTACAATGAGCAGTTCTTC. Encoded protein: CSVITGTVYNEQFF.

The chain couples TRBV27 to TRBJ1-1; no clear D. Per the germline V gene, CDR1 is MNHEY and CDR2 is SMNVEV (reference sequence). The CDR3 covers 12 residues. The V end was cut by 5 bases, the J end by 4 bases, with 8 bases between. CDR3 coding DNA: TGTGCCAGCAGTCCCGGGGTCACTGAAGCTTTCTTT. Translated: CASSPGVTEAFF.

This chain links TRBV12-1 with TRBJ2-3; the table's D call, TRBD2, has no DNA check behind it. TRBV12-1 is a pseudogene segment. The CDR3 sequence is 18 residues long. The CDR3 is CASMGPRGLAGAADTQYF. CDR3 DNA sequence: TGTGCCAGCATGGGGCCTAGGGGACTAGCGGGGGCCGCAGATACGCAGTATTTT.

Within the sample, this clone is large. V and J are TRBV28 and TRBJ1-1; 8 bases are shared with TRBD1. V was clipped by 6 bases and J by 5 bases; unmatched bases: 2. Germline V gene lookup returns CDR1 MDHEN and CDR2 SYDVKM. The CDR3 is made up of 12 amino acids. CDR3 loop: CASRDRETEAFF. The CDR3 nucleotides are TGTGCCAGCAGGGACAGGGAGACTGAAGCTTTCTTT.

This clone was observed once. V is TRBV6-5 and J is TRBJ1-1; perhaps TRBD1 as D (5 bases). Germline CDR1 and CDR2: MNHEY and SVGAGI. The CDR3 is 15 residues long. With 0 bases removed from V and 1 base from J, the gap between germline ends came to 9 bases. CDR3 DNA: TGTGCCAGCAGTTACTCGACAGTTGAGAACACTGAAGCTTTCTTT. It codes for CASSYSTVENTEAFF.

This clone showed up just a few times. The V gene is TRBV12-5, the J gene TRBJ2-5, with 10 bases matching TRBD2. Germline assignment: CDR1 LGHNT and CDR2 FRNRAP. CDR3 length: 18 residues. The V segment lost 0 bases and the J segment 5 bases; nucleotides outside the gene matches: 12. CDR3 DNA: TGTGCTAGTGGTTTGGTATTACTAGCGGGGTCTCTGAGGGAGACCCAGTACTTC. It specifies CASGLVLLAGSLRETQYF.